The TCR beta chain under discussion was sequenced for a study of a mutant IDH1 vaccine in newly diagnosed glioma. Study at large: Patients had eight vaccinations, in weeks 1, 3, 5, 7, 11, 15, 19 and 23. Either 4-6 weeks after radiotherapy alone or alongside temozolomide, vaccination was begun. Earlier therapy was either radiotherapy, temozolomide, or both, and most got both.

J lost 4 bases, V lost 3 bases, and 13 bases had no gene match. This CDR3 region has 17 residues. The V gene's germline CDR1 is SNHLY and CDR2 FYNNEI. On this clone: The antigen is unknown.

Clones were sequenced by immunoSEQ multiplex PCR, and TCRdb holds only the in-frame ones, with some missing. The table records fewer than 40,000 clones, about four fifths of them present only once. Documented time point: week 5, during vaccination. The study gave 300 ug of mutant IDH1 20-mer peptide per vaccine dose, with topical imiquimod. The receptor was derived from a middle-aged man with glioma. The sample consisted of PBMCs, taken from a glioma patient whose treatment included an IDH1 peptide vaccine. The genes are TRBV2 and TRBJ1-2; 8 nucleotides align to TRBD1. The CDR3 spells CASSERGGSGGAYGYTF. CDR3 sequence (DNA): TGTGCCAGCAGTGAGAGAGGGGGGTCAGGGGGCGCCTATGGCTACACCTTC. Together with reference TRBV2 and TRBJ1-2, the CDR3 gives the full variable domain: EPEVTQTPSHQVTQMGQEVILRCVPISNHLYFYWYRQILGQKVEFLVSFYNNEISEKSEIFDDQFSVERPDGSNFTLKIRSTKLEDSAMYFCASSERGGSGGAYGYTFGSGTRLTVV.